This TCR beta chain was observed in a study of monozygotic twins with inflammatory bowel disease. Blood samples of approximately 2.4 ml were drawn from every donor. The germline V gene has CDR1 SGHDN and CDR2 FVKESK. The CDR3 sequence is 16 residues long. Worth noting for this clonotype: Its cognate antigen is unknown.

An amount of 3,500 to 4,500 ng of total RNA was used for each TCR library. TCRdb reworked the 5' RACE reads into one entry per CDR3 protein, no DNA. This sample's table has around 400,000 distinct CDR3 sequences. Notes on the study in general: Compared with healthy twins, IBD patients shared fewer clonotypes with others, especially with disease activity. The results supported no single strong signal or clonotype associated with IBD.

The V and J genes are TRBV14 and TRBJ2-3; TCRdb proposes TRBD2, but this gene call is untestable without DNA. The clonotype comes from a human donor with ulcerative colitis or Crohn's disease, or a healthy co-twin of an affected twin (not recorded which). Sequencing input: blood. The CDR3 sequence: CACSHHRDYLTDTQYF.